These 6 T cell receptor beta chains came from one sample sequenced in a study of T-cell reconstitution after alpha-beta-depleted transplantation in children. This sample's TCRbeta library carried unique molecular identifier barcodes. TCRdb re-analysed the PCR reads in MiXCR, keeping a single row per CDR3 protein. The sample records 100,000 or so distinct CDR3 sequences, about 6% being singletons. Sequencing used PBMCs, mostly from graft donor cells, obtained 60 days after TCRalphabeta/CD19-depleted stem cell transplant. These TCRs come from a female patient aged 2-9 years who had a stem cell transplant for Fanconi anemia, so the T cells may come from the graft donor.

This clonotype was picked up a small number of times. The V call is TRBV29-1, the J call TRBJ1-5; 8 bases fit TRBD1. Unmatched junction bases numbered 8, after V lost 7 bases and J lost 3 bases. This CDR3 contains 14 residues. In germline, CDR1 is SQVTM, CDR2 ANQGSEA. CDR3 nucleotides: TGCAGCGCTGCGACAGGGGTATACAATCAGCCCCAGCATTTT. Protein product: CSAATGVYNQPQHF.

This clonotype occurred a few times. The chain uses TRBV2 and TRBJ1-5; 9 bases fit TRBD1. Germline trimming cut 1 base from V and 6 bases from J; bases unmatched to any gene: 1. The V gene's germline CDR1 is SNHLY and CDR2 FYNNEI. This CDR3 contains 14 residues. Here the CDR3 reads CASSEGQGGQPQHF. For the CDR3, the DNA is TGTGCCAGCAGTGAAGGACAGGGGGGTCAGCCCCAGCATTTT. Supplemented by reference TRBV2 and TRBJ1-5, the full variable domain reads EPEVTQTPSHQVTQMGQEVILRCVPISNHLYFYWYRQILGQKVEFLVSFYNNEISEKSEIFDDQFSVERPDGSNFTLKIRSTKLEDSAMYFCASSEGQGGQPQHFGDGTRLSIL.

This clonotype was seen repeatedly, ten times or more. The chain combines TRBV5-1 with TRBJ1-3; no clear D. This CDR3 spans 15 amino acids. V lost 3 bases and J lost 2, with 12 bases in between. Germline loops: CDR1 SGHRS, CDR2 YFSETQ. As DNA, the CDR3 is TGCGCCAGCAGCTCGAACAGCGGGACTGGAAACACCATATATTTT. Its translation: CASSSNSGTGNTIYF.

This clonotype has at least ten counts. The chain has TRBV20-1 and TRBJ1-2, with TRBD1 matching 10 bases. The V and J ends lost 0 bases and 8 bases, in that order; junction bases with no gene match: 9. Germline V CDR1 and CDR2: DFQATT, SNEGSKA (reference sequence). The CDR3 extends over 15 amino acids. CDR3 sequence reads: CSARDRQGAFSGYTF. The DNA for the CDR3 is TGCAGTGCTAGAGATAGACAGGGGGCCTTCTCAGGCTACACCTTC.

This clonotype was found many times. The chain joins TRBV7-8 to TRBJ2-3; the D gene is possibly TRBD2 (6 bases). This CDR3 comprises 16 residues. CDR1 and CDR2 (germline): SGHVS, FQNEAQ. Trimming shortened V by 5 bases and J by 0 bases, and 15 bases separated the two germline ends. The CDR3 DNA follows: TGTGCCAGCAGCCCCTCCCCTAGCGCGAGCACAGATACGCAGTATTTT. Translated: CASSPSPSASTDTQYF.

The chain employs TRBV5-4 and TRBJ2-1, with no clear D. CDR3 size: 11 residues. Germline values: CDR1 SGHNT, CDR2 YYREEE (reference sequence). The V end lost 0 bases, the J end lost 15 bases, and 10 bases lay between the germline ends. CDR3 in DNA: TGTGCCAGCAGCTTGGCGCATACGCTGTTCTTC. Its protein is CASSLAHTLFF.